These 25 T cell receptor beta chains originate from one sample sequenced in a study of blood T cell repertoires in COVID-19. Profiling relied on immunoSEQ multiplex PCR, and the TCRdb table lists in-frame clones only, not all of them. The sample includes nearly 80,000 clones, 84% of them seen just once. The sample taken for sequencing was peripheral blood. The receptors were sampled from a man aged 50 to 60 with acute or convalescent COVID-19.

This clone was seen at least ten times. The V and J genes are TRBV7-9 and TRBJ1-2, with a tentative D call TRBD1 (6 bases). Germline V gives CDR1 SEHNR, CDR2 FQNEAQ (reference sequence). The CDR3 consists of 15 residues. V lost 4 bases, J lost 2 bases, and 14 bases lay in between. Here the CDR3 reads CASSSPGHRNYGYTF. As DNA, the CDR3 is TGTGCCAGCAGCTCTCCGGGACACAGGAACTATGGCTACACCTTC.

This clone occurred a few times. Here the CDR3 reads CASIHSTSGRNEQYF. The DNA for the CDR3 is TGTGCCAGCATACACTCGACTAGCGGGAGGAACGAGCAGTACTTC. The V call is TRBV28, the J call TRBJ2-7; TRBD2 agrees at 13 bases. V gave up 7 bases and J gave up 5 bases; unmatched junction bases: 8. This CDR3 comprises 15 residues. Germline V gene data show CDR1 as MDHEN and CDR2 as SYDVKM.

The gene calls are TRBV7-2 and TRBJ2-2; possibly TRBD2 for D (5 bases). Germline V lookup: CDR1 SGHTA, CDR2 FQGNSA. CDR3 size: 16 residues. Deletions cut 3 bases from V and 1 base from J, with 12 bases between. CDR3 region: CASSLRGSVNTGELFF. The CDR3 DNA reads as TGTGCCAGCAGCTTGCGTGGTAGCGTGAACACCGGGGAGCTGTTTTTT.

This clone occurred a few times. The J gene is TRBJ2-6, the V gene TRBV19, with TRBD1 identical over 12 bases. V shed 4 bases, J shed 0 bases, and the junction held 13 bases outside the gene matches. Germline V gene data show CDR1 as LNHDA and CDR2 as SQIVND (reference sequence). This CDR3 is 21 amino acids long. This chain's CDR3 is CASSNSGTGGARRSGANVLTF. The CDR3, as DNA: TGTGCCAGTAGTAACTCCGGGACAGGGGGCGCGAGGCGCTCTGGGGCCAACGTCCTGACTTTC.

This clone was observed a handful of times. The rearrangement joins TRBV19 to TRBJ1-5, with a tentative D call TRBD1 (5 bases). Germline V gene data show CDR1 as LNHDA and CDR2 as SQIVND (reference sequence). This CDR3 is 16 amino acids long. The V end lost 6 bases, the J end lost 7 bases, and 22 bases lay between the germline ends. CDR3 loop: CASSLLEGALGQPQHF. The CDR3 nucleotides are TGTGCCAGTAGCCTCCTAGAAGGGGCCCTTGGCCAGCCCCAGCATTTT.

The J gene is TRBJ2-7, the V gene TRBV6-5; 9 bases fit TRBD1. Losses at the gene ends were 10 bases for V and 2 bases for J; bases not matched to a gene: 9. The germline gives CDR1 MNHEY, CDR2 SVGAGI. The CDR3 runs 14 residues. CDR3 bases: TGTGCCACCACGGGACAGGGACCCCCCTACGAGCAGTACTTC. Translating gives CATTGQGPPYEQYF.

Only one count was recorded for this clone. The rearrangement links TRBV14 to TRBJ2-5; D ambiguous. V lost 1 base, J lost 4 bases, and 7 bases lay in between. Germline V gene sequence: CDR1 SGHDN, CDR2 FVKESK. This CDR3 is built from 13 residues. The DNA for the CDR3 is TGTGCCAGCAGCCAAGGGGCAAGAGAGACCCAGTACTTC. Protein sequence: CASSQGARETQYF.

This chain uses TRBV6-5 with TRBJ2-5; D may be TRBD1 (7 bases). The germline gives CDR1 MNHEY, CDR2 SVGAGI. The V and J ends lost 10 bases and 5 bases respectively, with 14 bases between them. This CDR3 spans 12 amino acids. This CDR3 reads CATQQGRETQYF. In nucleotides, the CDR3 is TGTGCCACCCAACAGGGGAGGGAGACCCAGTACTTC.

The chain links TRBV5-5 to TRBJ1-1; 10 positions agree with TRBD1. The germline V gene has CDR1 SGHKS and CDR2 YYEKEE (reference sequence). Trimming removed 4 bases from V and 3 bases from J; junction bases left unmatched: 3. The length of the CDR3 is 14 residues. The CDR3 is CASSRGQGDTEAFF. The CDR3 DNA is TGTGCCAGCAGCAGAGGACAGGGGGACACTGAAGCTTTCTTT.

This chain connects TRBV18 to TRBJ2-7, with 8 bases aligning to TRBD1. From germline, CDR1 is KGHSH and CDR2 LQKENI. There are 14 residues in the CDR3. The junction had 8 bases not matched to a gene; V was cut back by 8 bases and J by 2 bases. As DNA, the CDR3 is TGTGCCAGCACGGGACAGGCGACTCCCTACGAGCAGTACTTC. Protein: CASTGQATPYEQYF.

The gene calls are TRBV6-5 and TRBJ2-4; 7 nucleotides line up with TRBD2. This CDR3 is built from 14 residues. Trimming cost V 6 bases and J 2 bases; bases outside gene matches: 4. Germline V gene sequence: CDR1 MNHEY, CDR2 SVGAGI. CDR3 protein: CASRPGGPKNIQYF. The CDR3 DNA sequence: TGTGCCAGCAGACCGGGAGGCCCCAAAAACATTCAGTACTTC.

The V gene is TRBV9, the J gene TRBJ2-7; maybe TRBD1 (6 bases). Between the trimmed V and J ends, which lost 0 bases and 4 bases, there was a span of 11 bases. The CDR3 has 14 residues. Germline loops: CDR1 SGDLS, CDR2 YYNGEE. The CDR3 sequence is CASSVGTEIYEQYF. The DNA of the CDR3 is TGTGCCAGCAGCGTAGGGACAGAAATATACGAGCAGTACTTC.

V gene TRBV10-1 combines with J gene TRBJ1-1; D not resolved. Germline V gene lookup returns CDR1 WNHNN and CDR2 SYGVQD (reference sequence). This CDR3 spans 14 amino acids. With 3 bases removed from V and 0 bases from J, the gap between germline ends came to 8 bases. CDR3 in amino acids: CASSESSLNTEAFF. Written as DNA, the CDR3 is TGCGCCAGCAGTGAATCCAGTTTGAACACTGAAGCTTTCTTT.

The J gene is TRBJ2-3, the V gene TRBV24-1, with 9 positions matching TRBD1. CDR1 is KGHDR and CDR2 is SFDVKD in the germline V gene. V lost 1 base, J lost 5 bases, and 6 bases stayed unmatched. This CDR3 has 16 residues. The DNA of the CDR3 is TGTGCCACCAGTGATTTTGGGGGACAGGGTAGAGATACGCAGTATTTT. It yields the protein CATSDFGGQGRDTQYF.

The chain has TRBV7-2 and TRBJ1-5, with D uncertain. There are 13 residues in the CDR3. V lost 1 base to trimming and J lost 5 bases, with 6 bases between them. CDR1 is SGHTA, CDR2 FQGNSA, per germline. The CDR3 spells CASSLGRDQPQHF. CDR3 nucleotides: TGTGCCAGCAGCTTAGGGAGGGATCAGCCCCAGCATTTT.

The chain is built from TRBV7-9 and TRBJ2-7; no clear D gene. Trimming shortened V by 0 bases and J by 6 bases, and 12 bases separated the two germline ends. Germline CDR1 reads SEHNR; CDR2 reads FQNEAQ (reference sequence). This CDR3 is built from 14 residues. In nucleotides, the CDR3 is TGTGCCAGCAGCTTAGCCTATGGTGCGAGCGAGCAGTACTTC. Translation: CASSLAYGASEQYF. Supplemented by reference TRBV7-9 and TRBJ2-7, the full variable domain reads DTGVSQNPRHKITKRGQNVTFRCDPISEHNRLYWYRQTLGQGPEFLTYFQNEAQLEKSRLLSDRFSAERPKGSFSTLEIQRTEQGDSAMYLCASSLAYGASEQYFGPGTRLTVT.

The CDR3 is CASSQEAGSAYEQYF. The CDR3 bases are TGCGCCAGCAGCCAAGAAGCAGGTTCGGCTTACGAGCAGTACTTC. The J gene is TRBJ2-7, the V gene TRBV4-3; no clear D. The CDR3 is 15 residues long. The V end was cut by 0 bases, the J end by 4 bases, with 13 bases between. CDR1 is LGHNA and CDR2 is YSLEER in the germline V gene.

The rearrangement joins TRBV29-1 to TRBJ1-2; 12 bases are shared with TRBD1. Germline CDR1 SQVTM, CDR2 ANQGSEA. V shed 4 bases and J 7 bases; nucleotides not matched to a gene: 7. The CDR3 is made up of 14 amino acids. CDR3 sequence: CSVGGTGGSSGYTF. The CDR3 DNA reads TGCAGCGTTGGGGGGACAGGGGGCTCCTCTGGCTACACCTTC.

V is TRBV6-2 or TRBV6-3 and J is TRBJ1-2, with a possible D match to TRBD1 (5 bases). With 2 bases removed from V and 6 bases from J, the gap between germline ends came to 10 bases. CDR1 and CDR2 from the germline V gene are MNHEY and SVGEGT. The CDR3 sequence is 13 residues long. As DNA, the CDR3 is TGTGCCAGCAGTTACACCCCAGGGAATGGCTACACCTTC. This encodes CASSYTPGNGYTF.

DNA of the CDR3: TGTGCCAGCAGAGGAAGTAGCGGGAGAAGCGAGCAGTACTTC. This translates into CASRGSSGRSEQYF. The chain joins TRBV3-1 (or the pseudogene TRBV3-2) to TRBJ2-7, with 9 bases lining up with TRBD2. Looked up from germline, CDR1 is LGHDT and CDR2 is YNNKEL (reference sequence). The CDR3 consists of 14 residues. The V gene end was trimmed by 6 bases and the J gene end by 6 bases; junction bases not matched to a gene: 9.

V and J are TRBV28 and TRBJ1-6; tentatively, D is TRBD1 (5 bases). Germline CDR1 MDHEN, CDR2 SYDVKM. The V gene lost 6 bases and the J gene lost 14 bases, with 17 bases spanning the gap. The CDR3 is made up of 13 amino acids. The CDR3 DNA reads TGTGCCAGCAGCCTCGGGGACCGGGGGACCCTCCACTTT. This codes for CASSLGDRGTLHF.

The genes are TRBV11-3 and TRBJ2-4, with a weak D call TRBD1 (5 bases). The CDR3 has 14 residues. CDR1 and CDR2 (germline): SGHNT, YENEEA. V was shortened by 0 bases and J by 10 bases, with 13 bases between the two germline ends. CDR3 protein: CASSLDPDRWIQYF. In DNA, the CDR3 is TGTGCCAGCAGCTTAGATCCCGACAGATGGATTCAGTACTTC.

The V call is TRBV7-2, the J call TRBJ2-7, with a tentative D call TRBD1 (5 bases). The V end was cut by 5 bases, the J end by 6 bases, with 14 bases between. The germline V gene has CDR1 SGHTA and CDR2 FQGNSA. The length of the CDR3 is 13 residues. CDR3 in amino acids: CASSRPGQIEQYF. CDR3 DNA: TGTGCCAGCAGCCGTCCCGGACAAATCGAGCAGTACTTC.

This chain's CDR3 is CASSPLGGQERNEKLFF. The CDR3 DNA is TGTGCCAGCAGCCCGCTGGGGGGACAGGAGAGGAATGAAAAACTGTTTTTT. The rearrangement joins TRBV7-9 to TRBJ1-4; 8 nucleotides line up with TRBD1. From germline, CDR1 is SEHNR and CDR2 FQNEAQ (reference sequence). The V and J ends lost 5 bases and 5 bases, in that order; junction bases with no gene match: 13. The CDR3 runs 17 residues.

This clone was picked up a small number of times. The rearrangement links TRBV7-9 to TRBJ2-7, with 9 bases lining up with TRBD2. The CDR3 length is 17 residues. Germline V gene data show CDR1 as SEHNR and CDR2 as FQNEAQ (reference sequence). V lost 0 bases to trimming and J lost 2 bases; unmatched junction nucleotides: 8. This CDR3 is CASSLAGTSPFPYEQYF. DNA of the CDR3: TGTGCCAGCAGCTTAGCGGGGACTAGCCCTTTTCCCTACGAGCAGTACTTC.